This is a list of T cell receptor beta chains from one sample in a study of CD8 T cells in ankylosing spondylitis. TCRdb itself ran the 5' RACE reads through MiXCR, one entry per CDR3 protein. The sample comprises 100,000 to 150,000 distinct CDR3 sequences, around 13% of which are singletons, and 3% rests with the top ten. The sample taken for sequencing was blood, either unsorted or a sorted T cell fraction (not recorded which). The receptors shown here come from a female donor with ankylosing spondylitis or in good health (not recorded which). Each CDR3 is given with its conserved first and last residue. Fields, in order: V gene, J gene, D gene, clone size, CDR3 protein, CDR3 DNA. A D gene is named only where the DNA matches it firmly. Expanded clones are given a class, and other clones once, few, many or no size at all.

TRBV9	TRBJ2-1	NA	many	CASSVERVSSYNEQFF	TGTGCCAGCAGCGTAGAGAGGGTTAGCTCCTACAATGAGCAGTTCTTC
TRBV20-1	TRBJ2-2	NA	many	CSARSGNLVTGELFF	TGCAGTGCTAGGTCGGGTAATTTGGTCACCGGGGAGCTGTTTTTT
TRBV5-1	TRBJ2-1	NA	few	CASSLLDYNEQFF	TGCGCCAGCAGCTTGCTGGACTACAATGAGCAGTTCTTC
TRBV29-1	TRBJ1-4	NA	many	CSVRGGDEKLFF	TGCAGCGTGAGGGGTGGGGATGAAAAACTGTTTTTT
TRBV29-1	TRBJ1-3	TRBD1	NA	CSVEGQGLSGNTIYF	TGCAGCGTTGAGGGACAGGGGCTCTCTGGAAACACCATATATTTT
TRBV5-1	TRBJ2-1	NA	many	CASVNYGEQFF	TGCGCCAGCGTTAACTATGGGGAGCAGTTCTTC
TRBV7-3	TRBJ2-3	NA	NA	CASSLGGGRDTQYF	TGTGCCAGCAGCTTAGGCGGCGGGCGAGATACGCAGTATTTT
TRBV20-1	TRBJ1-5	NA	many	CSARDRLGQPQHF	TGCAGTGCTAGAGATAGGTTGGGTCAGCCCCAGCATTTT
TRBV5-1	TRBJ2-1	TRBD2	NA	CASSFLAGGVNNEQFF	TGCGCCAGCAGCTTCTTAGCGGGAGGAGTGAACAATGAGCAGTTCTTC
TRBV6-6	TRBJ2-5	NA	few	CASSYSTETQYF	TGTGCCAGCAGTTACTCGACCGAGACCCAGTACTTC
TRBV20-1	TRBJ2-5	TRBD2	NA	CSARGRVGETQYF	TGCAGTGCCCGAGGGAGGGTAGGGGAGACCCAGTACTTC
TRBV7-8	TRBJ2-7	TRBD2	many	CASSLRLAGVYEQYF	TGTGCCAGCAGCTTACGTTTGGCGGGAGTCTACGAGCAGTACTTC
TRBV5-1	TRBJ1-6	NA	many	CASSPGQNNSPLHF	TGCGCCAGCAGCCCGGGACAAAATAATTCACCCCTCCACTTT
TRBV21-1	TRBJ1-5	NA	many	CASSKGSKGNQPQHF	TGTGCCAGCAGCAAAGGTAGCAAGGGCAATCAGCCCCAGCATTTT
TRBV20-1	TRBJ1-5	NA	NA	CSASGLEGVANQPQHF	TGCAGTGCTAGCGGTTTGGAGGGGGTTGCCAATCAGCCCCAGCATTTT
TRBV5-5	TRBJ2-2	TRBD1	NA	CASSRQGSGELFF	TGTGCCAGCAGTCGACAGGGTTCCGGGGAGCTGTTTTTT
TRBV7-2	TRBJ1-5	TRBD1	many	CASSRQGPNQPQHF	TGTGCCAGCAGCCGACAGGGCCCCAATCAGCCCCAGCATTTT
TRBV10-3	TRBJ2-7	NA	many	CAIRVTSSSYEQYF	TGTGCCATCAGGGTTACATCGAGCTCCTACGAGCAGTACTTC
TRBV5-1	TRBJ1-1	TRBD1	few	CASSSGQFNTEAFF	TGCGCCAGCAGCTCGGGACAGTTCAACACTGAAGCTTTCTTT
TRBV5-1	TRBJ2-1	NA	few	CASIPGQGTHEQFF	TGCGCCAGCATCCCCGGGCAGGGTACGCATGAGCAGTTCTTC
TRBV7-9	TRBJ1-5	NA	many	CASSFTGSNQPQHF	TGTGCCAGCAGCTTCACAGGGAGCAATCAGCCCCAGCATTTT
TRBV7-6	TRBJ2-2	NA	few	CASNPSNTGELFF	TGTGCCAGCAACCCCTCGAACACCGGGGAGCTGTTTTTT
TRBV5-1	TRBJ1-1	NA	many	CASSLRDGNTEAFF	TGCGCCAGCAGCTTAAGGGACGGAAACACTGAAGCTTTCTTT
TRBV11-1	TRBJ2-7	NA	NA	CASSPGPFLFYEQYF	TGTGCCAGCAGCCCAGGGCCGTTCTTATTCTACGAGCAGTACTTC
TRBV27	TRBJ2-1	TRBD2	NA	CASSLRSRLAGNEQFF	TGTGCCAGCAGTTTAAGGTCGCGACTAGCGGGGAATGAGCAGTTCTTC
TRBV19	TRBJ1-5	NA	many	CASSMRLGTLQPQHF	TGTGCCAGTAGTATGAGGTTAGGGACTCTACAGCCCCAGCATTTT
TRBV29-1	TRBJ2-1	NA	NA	CSVILGYNEQFF	TGCAGCGTTATTTTGGGGTACAATGAGCAGTTCTTC
TRBV25-1	TRBJ1-3	NA	many	CASSDARHNSGNTIYF	TGTGCCAGCAGTGACGCGAGACACAACTCTGGAAACACCATATATTTT
TRBV12-3/TRBV12-4	TRBJ2-1	TRBD1	many	CASSDGTGGDNEQFF	TGTGCCAGCAGCGATGGGACAGGGGGAGACAATGAGCAGTTCTTC
TRBV7-7	TRBJ2-5	NA	many	CASSLGGLGKTQYF	TGTGCTAGCAGCTTAGGAGGTCTCGGAAAGACCCAGTACTTC
TRBV5-4	TRBJ2-1	NA	few	CASSRQASSYNEQFF	TGTGCCAGCAGCCGACAGGCTAGCTCCTACAATGAGCAGTTCTTC
TRBV30	TRBJ2-2	NA	few	CAWSVPVAATGELFF	TGTGCCTGGAGTGTACCGGTAGCAGCTACCGGGGAGCTGTTTTTT
TRBV5-1	TRBJ1-2	TRBD1	many	CASSSGQGALNYGYTF	TGCGCCAGCAGCTCCGGACAGGGGGCGCTTAACTATGGCTACACCTTC